This entry features one T cell receptor (beta chain) sequence. Antigen: not known. The data belong to a study of CD8+CD57+ T cells in acquired aplastic anemia. Study context: DNA per sorted CD4+ or CD8+ sample ranged 0.2 to 27.4 ug, averaging about 3.4 ug.

Patients picked for sequencing had shown CD8+CD57+ cell expansion detected by flow cytometry. Each patient had severe acquired aplastic anemia. General study results and limits: Comparison of patients with controls identified about 27 shared CD8+ CDR3 sequences.

V trimming: 4 bases; J trimming: 5 bases; junction bases outside the gene matches: 10. Germline values: CDR1 SGHDT, CDR2 YYEEEE. CDR3 length: 16 amino acids. Genomic DNA was employed as the template in profiling TCR beta VDJ and CDR3. MiXCR, applied by TCRdb to the reads, yields one record per CDR3 protein. The table includes approximately 180,000 distinct CDR3 sequences, less than 50% detected once. The sequencing sample was made of sorted CD4+, CD8+, or CD8+CD57+ T cells (not recorded which) from PBMCs. The sequence derives from a human donor with aplastic anemia. The chain carries TRBV5-6 and TRBJ2-1, with 9 bases that match TRBD1. The CDR3 loop reads CASSPRDRVWHNEQFF. DNA for the CDR3: TGTGCCAGCAGCCCACGGGACAGGGTGTGGCACAATGAGCAGTTCTTC.